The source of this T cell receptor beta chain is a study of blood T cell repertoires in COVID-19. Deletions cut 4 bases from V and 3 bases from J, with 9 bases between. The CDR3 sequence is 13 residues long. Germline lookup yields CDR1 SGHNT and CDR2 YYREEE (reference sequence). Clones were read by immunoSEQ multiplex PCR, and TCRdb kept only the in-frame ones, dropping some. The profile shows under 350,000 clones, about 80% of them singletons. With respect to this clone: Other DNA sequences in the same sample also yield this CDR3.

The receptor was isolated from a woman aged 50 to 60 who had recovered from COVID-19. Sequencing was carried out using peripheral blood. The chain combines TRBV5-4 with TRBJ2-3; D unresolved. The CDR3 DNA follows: TGTGCCAGCAGCATGACTGGAACAGATACGCAGTATTTT. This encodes CASSMTGTDTQYF.